The 5 T cell receptor beta chains given below trace back to one sample, sequenced in a study of blood T cells in healthy people across ages. Next came a second PCR, run for 7 to 11 cycles, which used a sample-barcoded 5' primer along with a J-beta primer mix. Each CDR3 protein gets one entry after TCRdb re-called the 5' RACE reads with MiXCR. The sample contains around 690,000 distinct CDR3 sequences, roughly 50% of which appear only once. The material sequenced was blood. All receptors come from a man aged 60 to 69 in good health.

This clonotype was detected a few times. J is TRBJ2-4 and V is TRBV3-1; possibly TRBD1 for D (7 bases). TRBJ2-7 explains the end of the DNA better; the J call may be wrong. Germline lookup yields CDR1 LGHDT and CDR2 YNNKEL (reference sequence). The CDR3 is 15 residues long. The CDR3 reads CASSQGAGGPYEQYF. The CDR3 DNA reads as TGTGCCAGCAGCCAAGGGGCAGGGGGGCCCTACGAGCAGTACTTC.

The V and J genes are TRBV20-1 and TRBJ2-5, with a possible D match to TRBD1 (5 bases). This CDR3 spans 12 amino acids. Germline V gene lookup returns CDR1 DFQATT and CDR2 SNEGSKA (reference sequence). V lost 2 bases and J lost 7, with 11 bases in between. CDR3 sequence reads: CSARRGQGTQYF. The CDR3 DNA reads as TGCAGTGCTAGACGAGGTCAGGGGACCCAGTACTTC.

This clonotype came up a few times. The chain has TRBV7-2 and TRBJ2-3; D may correspond to TRBD1 or TRBD2 (6 bases each). Germline CDR1 is SGHTA and CDR2 is FQGNSA. The CDR3 loop spans 16 amino acids. Deletions cut 3 bases from V and 2 bases from J, with 15 bases between. CDR3 in DNA: TGTGCCAGCAGCTTTTGGAGGGACACACTCACAGATACGCAGTATTTT. The encoded protein is CASSFWRDTLTDTQYF.

The chain joins TRBV3-1 to TRBJ2-5, with 10 bases matching TRBD1. Germline V gives CDR1 LGHDT, CDR2 YNNKEL (reference sequence). V lost 3 bases, J lost 4 bases, and 5 bases stayed unmatched. This CDR3 is 15 amino acids long. The DNA for the CDR3 is TGTGCCAGCAGCCAGCCCCGGACAGGGGGAGAGACCCAGTACTTC. This gives the protein CASSQPRTGGETQYF.

The CDR3 DNA reads as TGTGCCATCAGGCCGACAGTACCCACAGATACGCAGTATTTT. Amino acid sequence: CAIRPTVPTDTQYF. The rearrangement links TRBV10-3 to TRBJ2-3; possibly TRBD1 for D (5 bases). Germline-derived CDR1 and CDR2 are ENHRY and SYGVKD. The CDR3 length is 14 residues. The V end lost 6 bases, the J end lost 2 bases, and 12 bases lay between the germline ends.